This T cell receptor (beta chain) was sequenced during a study of blood T cell repertoires in COVID-19. For the study at large: Collection of acute and convalescent COVID-19 samples took place in the United States, Italy and Spain. The cDNA or gDNA used as material had been derived from T cells, B-cell-depleted T cells, or PBMCs.

At least ten counts were recorded for this clone. The Seattle patients joined while their infection was active and were tracked longitudinally afterward. As processed by the authors: Amplified reference gene primers provided the basis for estimating nucleated cell counts. TCRdb's copy holds only in-frame clones and misses some; the assay was immunoSEQ multiplex PCR. The DNA gave D and trimming, while V, J and clone size come from that table. The table lists some 70,000 clones, 84% of them singletons, with roughly 13% in the top ten. This CDR3 is 15 amino acids long. The V and J ends lost 6 bases and 12 bases, in that order; junction bases with no gene match: 13. CDR1 and CDR2 from the germline V gene are SGHAT and FQNNGV.

The J gene is TRBJ2-1, the V gene TRBV11-2; 11 bases are shared with TRBD2. The receptor's source is a man between 45 and 60 years old with COVID-19, enrolled during active disease. Source material: peripheral blood. The CDR3: CASRPVGLAGGRQFF. The CDR3 DNA sequence: TGTGCCAGCAGACCGGTGGGGCTAGCGGGGGGACGGCAGTTCTTC.